One and the same sample provided the 5 T cell receptor beta chains below, sequenced in a study of neurological immune-mediated disorders (dated by TCRdb to between 2018 and 2021). Receptor libraries were prepared by 5' RACE. The data were produced on an Illumina HiSeq 2500. TCRdb reprocessed the public reads (quality trimming at Q25 with fastp, clone calling with MiXCR) and kept in-frame beta chains. Duplicate CDR3 protein sequences are folded into a single record with the most common DNA and genes. This sample lists 40,000 to 50,000 distinct CDR3 sequences; approximately 10% were detected once. The ten largest clones add up to 21% of the sample. The sequencing input was PBMCs. The source is a middle-aged woman with HTLV-1-associated myelopathy (HAM/TSP).

This clonotype was detected many times. The V and J genes are TRBV2 and TRBJ2-1, with 9 bases matching TRBD1. V trimming: 6 bases; J trimming: 6 bases; junction bases outside the gene matches: 6. The CDR3 has 14 residues. CDR1 is SNHLY, CDR2 FYNNEI, per germline. CDR3 sequence (DNA): TGTGCCAGCAGGTTTGACAGGGGGGGCAATGAGCAGTTCTTC. This gives the protein CASRFDRGGNEQFF.

Ten or more counts support this clonotype. The J gene is TRBJ1-6, the V gene TRBV6-2 or TRBV6-3, with 10 bases fitting TRBD1. CDR3 length: 14 amino acids. The ends lost 7 bases at V and 8 bases at J; junction bases unmatched: 5. The germline V gene has CDR1 MNHEY and CDR2 SVGEGT. The DNA of the CDR3 is TGTGCCAGCAACTCCGGGACAGGGGATTCACCCCTCCACTTT. Translating it yields CASNSGTGDSPLHF.

In this sample, this clonotype turned up a few times. J is TRBJ2-5 and V is TRBV11-2, with no clear D. Looked up from germline, CDR1 is SGHAT and CDR2 is FQNNGV. The ends were cut back, 5 bases at V and 6 bases at J, with 13 bases in the middle. CDR3 size: 13 residues. CDR3 DNA: TGTGCCAGCAGCGCCCAGATTGAAAAGACCCAGTACTTC. Translated, it gives CASSAQIEKTQYF.

This clonotype has ten or more counts. The V and J genes are TRBV7-2 and TRBJ1-1; D might be TRBD1 (6 bases). CDR3 size: 16 residues. The V gene's germline CDR1 is SGHTA and CDR2 FQGNSA. Between the trimmed V and J ends, which lost 7 bases and 11 bases, there was a span of 29 bases. For the CDR3, the DNA is TGTGCCAGCATCCCCTTCGAGGGAGCGGGGGGGGGCCTTGCTTTCTTT. Its protein is CASIPFEGAGGGLAFF.

This clonotype was detected many times. This chain links TRBV10-3 with TRBJ1-1, with D tentatively TRBD1 (5 bases). V was pared by 6 bases and J by 0 bases, with 11 bases between. Germline CDR1 is ENHRY and CDR2 is SYGVKD. The CDR3 runs 14 residues. CDR3 DNA sequence: TGTGCCATCAGCCGGGGACTGTTGAACACTGAAGCTTTCTTT. Its protein product is CAISRGLLNTEAFF.